These T cell receptor beta chains were read from a single sample in a study of T cells in localized non-small cell lung cancer. The repertoire was sequenced with immunoSEQ multiplex PCR; TCRdb's copy has only in-frame clones and lacks some. The sample records fewer than 50,000 clones, about 83% being singletons. Sample: PBMCs, taken before any cancer treatment. These receptors were taken from a man aged 40-75 years with stage II lung adenocarcinoma. Both conserved end residues are part of each CDR3. D genes are given only for firm matches.

CDR3nt: TGCGCCAGCAGCTTCAGGGGAGGTGAGAATGAGCAGTTCTTC
CDR3aa: CASSFRGGENEQFF
d_gene: -
v_gene: TRBV5-1
j_gene: TRBJ2-1

CDR3nt: TGTGCCAGCAGCTTAGCGAATCCGTCGAATGAGCAGTTCTTC
CDR3aa: CASSLANPSNEQFF
d_gene: -
v_gene: TRBV7-9
j_gene: TRBJ2-1

CDR3nt: TGTGCCAGCAGACCCGGGAACTCCTATGGCTACACCTTC
CDR3aa: CASRPGNSYGYTF
d_gene: -
v_gene: TRBV4-2
j_gene: TRBJ1-2

CDR3nt: TGTGCCAGCAGCTTCAGCGGGAGGACATACAATGAGCAGTTCTTC
CDR3aa: CASSFSGRTYNEQFF
d_gene: TRBD2
v_gene: TRBV9
j_gene: TRBJ2-1

CDR3nt: TGTGCCAGCAGCTTTCAAGCGGCTCCACCGGGAGATACGCAGTATTTT
CDR3aa: CASSFQAAPPGDTQYF
d_gene: -
v_gene: TRBV7-2
j_gene: TRBJ2-3

CDR3nt: TGTGCCAGCAGTCGACAGCCTATGAACACTGAAGCTTTCTTT
CDR3aa: CASSRQPMNTEAFF
d_gene: -
v_gene: TRBV9
j_gene: TRBJ1-1

CDR3nt: TGCAGCGTTGGCGGGACAGGATCCTCGGGCACTGAAGCTTTCTTT
CDR3aa: CSVGGTGSSGTEAFF
d_gene: TRBD1
v_gene: TRBV29-1
j_gene: TRBJ1-1

CDR3nt: TGTGCCAGCAGCCCTAACCCCCTACTAGCGGGAGTAAGAAATGAGCAGTTCTTC
CDR3aa: CASSPNPLLAGVRNEQFF
d_gene: TRBD2
v_gene: TRBV7-9
j_gene: TRBJ2-1

CDR3nt: TGTGCCAGCAGCCAAGTGGGGGGGGGAAACAATGAGCAGTTCTTC
CDR3aa: CASSQVGGGNNEQFF
d_gene: TRBD2
v_gene: TRBV4-2
j_gene: TRBJ2-1

CDR3nt: TGTGCCAGCACCAACTACAGGGAGTATGGCTACACCTTC
CDR3aa: CASTNYREYGYTF
d_gene: -
v_gene: TRBV6-6
j_gene: TRBJ1-2

CDR3nt: TGTGCCAGCAGCCGACCGGGCTTCGACTCCTACGAGCAGTACTTC
CDR3aa: CASSRPGFDSYEQYF
d_gene: -
v_gene: TRBV28
j_gene: TRBJ2-7

CDR3nt: TGTGCCAGCTCACCACCGCTGGGGATGAGCGCTGAAGCTTTCTTT
CDR3aa: CASSPPLGMSAEAFF
d_gene: -
v_gene: TRBV18
j_gene: TRBJ1-1

CDR3nt: TGTGCCAGCAGTCCCCCGGACTTTCGAAAAGCTTTCTTT
CDR3aa: CASSPPDFRKAFF
d_gene: -
v_gene: TRBV6-5
j_gene: TRBJ1-1

CDR3nt: TGCAGTGCTGCCCAGGAGGTGCAGTTCTTC
CDR3aa: CSAAQEVQFF
d_gene: -
v_gene: TRBV20-1
j_gene: TRBJ2-1

CDR3nt: TGTGCCAGCAGCTTGGGGGCTCAGGGCGGCCTCTCTGGAAACACCATATATTTT
CDR3aa: CASSLGAQGGLSGNTIYF
d_gene: -
v_gene: TRBV5-4
j_gene: TRBJ1-3

CDR3nt: TGTGCCAGCAGCGCACCCGGGACTCAGTACTTC
CDR3aa: CASSAPGTQYF
d_gene: -
v_gene: TRBV7-2
j_gene: TRBJ2-7

CDR3nt: TGTGCCAGCAGTGAAGCGAGTGGGGGGTGGGGCACCGGGGAGCTGTTTTTT
CDR3aa: CASSEASGGWGTGELFF
d_gene: -
v_gene: TRBV6-1
j_gene: TRBJ2-2

CDR3nt: TGTGCCAGCAGTACAATCTACGAGCAGTACTTC
CDR3aa: CASSTIYEQYF
d_gene: -
v_gene: TRBV2
j_gene: TRBJ2-7